Reported below is one TCR beta chain. The data are from a study of blood T cell repertoires in COVID-19. Looking at the study overall: Whether acute or convalescent, the COVID-19 samples came from the United States, Italy and Spain. From T cells, B-cell-depleted T cells, or PBMCs came the material, which was cDNA or gDNA.

V dropped 8 bases and J dropped 5; count of bases not matched to a gene: 11. CDR1 MNHEY and CDR2 SMNVEV come from the germline V gene (reference sequence). CDR3 length: 15 amino acids. Original processing methods: Reference gene primer amplification in the assay estimated nucleated cell counts. The method was immunoSEQ multiplex PCR; TCRdb's version includes in-frame clones alone and lacks a portion of them. V and J calls and clone size are copied from that table; D and trimming were computed from the DNA. The sample records around 83,000 clones, approximately 87% being singletons. Sequencing used peripheral blood. The receptor comes from a woman in her 70s with acute or convalescent COVID-19. This sequence joins TRBV27 and TRBJ2-3, with 9 bases aligning to TRBD2. In nucleotides, the CDR3 is TGTGCCAGCGGGAGGGGCGGGGGGGGATTAGATACGCAGTATTTT. Protein product: CASGRGGGGLDTQYF.